These 30 T cell receptor beta chains were all obtained from the same sample, sequenced in a study of cytomegalovirus exposure and HLA in healthy donors. Primers included in the PCR were 60 Vbeta and 13 Jbeta primers. Measured with immunoSEQ multiplex PCR; TCRdb has only the in-frame clones, and not every one. The sample records 100,000 to 150,000 clones, approximately 80% being singletons. Sample: PBMCs. Every receptor here comes from a girl aged 2-10 years in good health and CMV-seronegative.

This clone was seen just once. One junction end disagrees with the germline gene, perhaps due to a read error. V usage is TRBV4-3 and J usage is TRBJ1-2; TRBD1 agrees at 8 bases. This CDR3 is built from 16 residues. The V gene's germline CDR1 is LGHNA and CDR2 YSLEER. The CDR3 coding sequence is TGCGCCAGCAGCCAAGTGACAGGGGCCATCTCCTATGACTACACCTTC. Residues: CASSQVTGAISYDYTF.

This rearrangement joins TRBV6-5 to TRBJ2-7; TRBD1 matches at 9 bases. Unmatched junction bases numbered 8, after V lost 7 bases and J lost 4 bases. Germline CDR1 and CDR2: MNHEY and SVGAGI. The length of the CDR3 is 14 residues. The CDR3 bases are TGTGCCAGCACCCAAGACAGGGGGGGATACGAGCAGTACTTC. It translates to CASTQDRGGYEQYF.

The V and J genes are TRBV27 and TRBJ2-1, with 7 bases that match TRBD2. The V segment lost 6 bases and the J segment 6 bases; nucleotides outside the gene matches: 11. The CDR3 is made up of 15 amino acids. Germline V gene sequence: CDR1 MNHEY, CDR2 SMNVEV (reference sequence). CDR3 loop: CASREVGGSRNEQFF. Written as DNA, the CDR3 is TGTGCCAGCAGGGAGGTCGGCGGGAGTCGCAATGAGCAGTTCTTC.

This rearrangement joins TRBV19 to TRBJ2-2; 7 nucleotides align to TRBD2. Germline CDR1 LNHDA, CDR2 SQIVND (reference sequence). The CDR3 loop spans 14 amino acids. J lost 3 bases, V lost 5 bases, and 3 bases had no gene match. The CDR3 loop is CASSRAGDTGELFF. In DNA, the CDR3 is TGTGCCAGTAGTCGGGCGGGGGACACCGGGGAGCTGTTTTTT.

The chain employs TRBV19 and TRBJ2-1; D is perhaps TRBD2 (5 bases). This CDR3 spans 17 amino acids. The germline gives CDR1 LNHDA, CDR2 SQIVND (reference sequence). Trimming left V 5 bases short and J 5 bases short, with 22 bases between. The CDR3 nucleotides read TGTGCCAGTAGTTTTCGGTTTCTAGCACGCAGCGACAATGAGCAGTTCTTC. Its protein is CASSFRFLARSDNEQFF. Complete variable domain (other parts from reference TRBV19 and TRBJ2-1): DGGITQSPKYLFRKEGQNVTLSCEQNLNHDAMYWYRQDPGQGLRLIYYSQIVNDFQKGDIAEGYSVSREKKESFPLTVTSAQKNPTAFYLCASSFRFLARSDNEQFFGPGTRLTVL.

This CDR3 reads CASSSVNTQYF. The CDR3 bases are TGTGCCAGCAGTTCGGTAAATACGCAGTATTTT. The chain recombines TRBV2 with TRBJ2-3; D call uncertain. The germline V gene encodes CDR1 SNHLY and CDR2 FYNNEI. The V end lost 5 bases, the J end lost 7 bases, and 7 bases lay between the germline ends. The CDR3 totals 11 residues.

V usage is TRBV5-8 and J usage is TRBJ1-4; 7 bases agree with TRBD1. Per the germline V gene, CDR1 is SGHTS and CDR2 is YDEGEE. CDR3 length equals 16 residues. The junction had 10 bases not matched to a gene; V was cut back by 0 bases and J by 8 bases. CDR3 in amino acids: CASSLGTGTEGEKLFF. For the CDR3, the DNA is TGTGCCAGCAGCTTGGGCACCGGGACAGAAGGGGAAAAACTGTTTTTT.

Only one count was recorded for this clone. J is TRBJ1-6 and V is TRBV9; D may be TRBD1 (5 bases). The CDR3 totals 16 residues. Trimming stripped 5 bases from V and 10 bases from J, with 22 bases between. Germline CDR1 is SGDLS and CDR2 is YYNGEE. The CDR3 sequence is CASSAQGKQFGSPLHF. DNA for the CDR3: TGTGCCAGCAGTGCGCAGGGCAAACAGTTCGGGTCACCCCTCCACTTT.

The V gene is TRBV7-6, the J gene TRBJ2-2, with D perhaps matching TRBD1 (5 bases). This CDR3 is 16 amino acids long. Germline loops: CDR1 SGHVS, CDR2 FNYEAQ. V was cut by 1 base and J by 4 bases, with 13 bases left in between. For the CDR3, the DNA is TGTGCCAGCAGCTTAGTCGCAGGGAAAGGCACCGGGGAGCTGTTTTTT. It specifies CASSLVAGKGTGELFF.

This sequence joins TRBV27 and TRBJ2-7; TRBD2 matches 8 bases. The CDR3 runs 14 residues. The V and J ends lost 6 bases and 3 bases, in that order; junction bases with no gene match: 7. CDR1 is MNHEY, CDR2 SMNVEV, per germline (reference sequence). CDR3 sequence reads: CASSKLAAHYEQYF. DNA for the CDR3: TGTGCCAGCAGCAAACTAGCGGCTCACTACGAGCAGTACTTC.

The genes are TRBV25-1 and TRBJ2-5; no definite D call. The closer fit of TRBJ2-7 to the DNA end suggests the J call may be wrong. Germline V gene data show CDR1 as MGHDK and CDR2 as SYGVNS. The CDR3 contains 13 residues. The CDR3 DNA reads as TGTGCCAGCAGTGAATTCTTGGGCTACGAGCAGTACTTC. Translation gives CASSEFLGYEQYF.

The chain couples TRBV7-8 to TRBJ2-7, with 7 bases matching TRBD2. Germline V gene lookup returns CDR1 SGHVS and CDR2 FQNEAQ. J gave up 7 bases and V 1 base, and 4 bases lay outside the gene matches. This CDR3 spans 13 amino acids. The CDR3 reads CASSLGGGREQYF. CDR3 coding DNA: TGTGCCAGCAGCTTAGGGGGAGGGCGGGAGCAGTACTTC.

V is TRBV7-9 and J is TRBJ2-2, with 9 bases that match TRBD1. V lost 6 bases, J lost 8 bases, and 13 bases stayed unmatched. Germline CDR1 reads SEHNR; CDR2 reads FQNEAQ (reference sequence). CDR3 length: 16 residues. The CDR3: CASSFTGDREEGELFF. The CDR3 DNA is TGTGCCAGCAGTTTTACAGGGGACAGGGAAGAGGGGGAGCTGTTTTTT.

The CDR3 loop is CASSLDRTVRTPEPPEAFF. Here the CDR3 DNA reads TGTGCCAGCAGCTTGGATCGGACCGTCCGGACTCCTGAACCGCCTGAAGCTTTCTTT. The chain employs TRBV5-6 and TRBJ1-1, with D unresolved. Germline V gene data show CDR1 as SGHDT and CDR2 as YYEEEE. CDR3 length: 19 residues. V was pared by 0 bases and J by 6 bases, with 27 bases between. The complete variable domain, with remaining parts taken from reference TRBV5-6 and TRBJ1-1, reads DAGVTQSPTHLIKTRGQQVTLRCSPKSGHDTVSWYQQALGQGPQFIFQYYEEEERQRGNFPDRFSGHQFPNYSSELNVNALLLGDSALYLCASSLDRTVRTPEPPEAFFGQGTRLTVV.

This clone was recorded once. For the CDR3, the DNA is TGCAGCGTTGAACCCAGACAGGGTCACTATGGCTACACCTTC. Its translation: CSVEPRQGHYGYTF. The rearrangement joins TRBV29-1 to TRBJ1-2, with 7 bases identical to TRBD1. The CDR3 contains 14 residues. Unmatched junction bases numbered 6, after V lost 2 bases and J lost 3 bases. Germline V gene sequence: CDR1 SQVTM, CDR2 ANQGSEA. The full variable domain, completed using reference TRBV29-1 and TRBJ1-2, is SAVISQKPSRDICQRGTSLTIQCQVDSQVTMMFWYRQQPGQSLTLIATANQGSEATYESGFVIDKFPISRPNLTFSTLTVSNMSPEDSSIYLCSVEPRQGHYGYTFGSGTRLTVV.

This rearrangement joins TRBV27 to TRBJ2-1; 13 bases fit TRBD2. V was clipped by 5 bases and J by 0 bases; unmatched bases: 4. The CDR3 totals 17 residues. Germline V gives CDR1 MNHEY, CDR2 SMNVEV (reference sequence). CDR3 loop: CASSLGLAGSSYNEQFF. In DNA form, the CDR3 reads TGTGCCAGCAGTCTGGGACTAGCGGGAAGCTCCTACAATGAGCAGTTCTTC.

In this sample, this clone turned up a few times. The chain couples TRBV4-1 to TRBJ2-2, with 10 bases lining up with TRBD1. CDR1 is MGHRA, CDR2 YSYEKL, per germline. The CDR3 is made up of 16 amino acids. V gave up 5 bases and J gave up 3 bases; unmatched junction bases: 6. The CDR3 sequence: CASSARDRGYTGELFF. DNA of the CDR3: TGCGCCAGCAGCGCCCGGGACAGGGGTTACACCGGGGAGCTGTTTTTT.

The chain couples TRBV28 to TRBJ2-7; D may be TRBD2 (5 bases). The CDR3 is 14 residues long. The V gene's germline CDR1 is MDHEN and CDR2 SYDVKM. V dropped 6 bases and J dropped 5 bases, with 17 bases sitting between them. CDR3 DNA sequence: TGTGCCAGCAGACGTCGAGGTGGAGCGGACGAGCAGTACTTC. Amino acid sequence: CASRRRGGADEQYF. The variable domain in full, completed from reference TRBV28 and TRBJ2-7, reads DVKVTQSSRYLVKRTGEKVFLECVQDMDHENMFWYRQDPGLGLRLIYFSYDVKMKEKGDIPEGYSVSREKKERFSLILESASTNQTSMYLCASRRRGGADEQYFGPGTRLTVT.

This clone was seen only once. The chain couples TRBV5-6 to TRBJ2-7; D might be TRBD2 (6 bases). V was shortened by 2 bases and J by 0 bases, with 18 bases between the two germline ends. Germline values: CDR1 SGHDT, CDR2 YYEEEE. The length of the CDR3 is 17 residues. CDR3 amino acids: CASSLIKTRGPSYEQYF. The CDR3 DNA follows: TGTGCCAGCAGCTTAATCAAGACTAGAGGGCCCTCCTACGAGCAGTACTTC.

The CDR3 sequence is CAWAKKIRTGLMREPQHF. The CDR3 nucleotides read TGTGCCTGGGCAAAGAAAATTAGGACAGGTCTCATGAGGGAGCCCCAGCATTTT. The rearrangement uses TRBV30 and TRBJ1-5, with 7 positions matching TRBD1. Trimming removed 5 bases from V and 8 bases from J; junction bases left unmatched: 24. Per germline, CDR1 GTSNPN and CDR2 SVGIG (reference sequence). The CDR3 totals 18 residues.

The chain joins TRBV2 to TRBJ2-3, with 7 bases identical to TRBD1. V lost 8 bases, J lost 3 bases, and 8 bases stayed unmatched. The CDR3 is made up of 14 amino acids. Germline assignment: CDR1 SNHLY and CDR2 FYNNEI. CDR3 in amino acids: CASGGQTSTDTQYF. CDR3 bases: TGTGCCAGCGGGGGACAGACATCTACAGATACGCAGTATTTT.

The chain couples TRBV19 to TRBJ2-3, with a possible D match to TRBD2 (6 bases). The V end was cut by 5 bases, the J end by 6 bases, with 15 bases between. The germline V gene encodes CDR1 LNHDA and CDR2 SQIVND (reference sequence). The CDR3 totals 14 residues. The CDR3 reads CASSRRGGADTQYF. CDR3 in DNA: TGTGCCAGTAGTCGAAGGGGCGGGGCGGATACGCAGTATTTT.

V and J are TRBV7-9 and TRBJ2-5, with 8 nucleotides matching TRBD1. CDR3 length: 15 amino acids. J lost 5 bases, V lost 5 bases, and 10 bases had no gene match. The germline V gene has CDR1 SEHNR and CDR2 FQNEAQ (reference sequence). CDR3 coding DNA: TGTGCCAGCAGCCCTTACTCAGGGGGCTGGGAGACCCAGTACTTC. It specifies CASSPYSGGWETQYF.

This sequence joins TRBV11-2 and TRBJ1-3; no clear D. V dropped 5 bases and J dropped 0 bases, with 11 bases sitting between them. In germline, CDR1 is SGHAT, CDR2 FQNNGV. CDR3 length: 15 residues. The CDR3 protein is CASSSGAYSGNTIYF. CDR3 DNA: TGTGCCAGCAGCAGCGGAGCTTACTCTGGAAACACCATATATTTT.

This clone was detected a few times. As DNA, the CDR3 is TGTGCCTGGAGTGCGAATGAAAAACTGTTTTTT. Encoded protein: CAWSANEKLFF. The chain couples TRBV30 to TRBJ1-4; D is undetermined. This CDR3 region has 11 residues. Trimming removed 1 base from V and 5 bases from J, with 2 bases in between. Per germline, CDR1 GTSNPN and CDR2 SVGIG (reference sequence).

This clone was counted a few times. This rearrangement joins TRBV27 to TRBJ1-2, with 7 bases that match TRBD1. The germline CDR1 and CDR2 sequences are MNHEY and SMNVEV (reference sequence). V was clipped by 1 base and J by 0 bases; unmatched bases: 2. The CDR3 is made up of 15 amino acids. As DNA, the CDR3 is TGTGCCAGCAGTTTATGGGGGACAGCTAACTATGGCTACACCTTC. It codes for CASSLWGTANYGYTF.

V gene TRBV30 combines with J gene TRBJ1-1; the D gene is possibly TRBD1 (5 bases). Germline loops: CDR1 GTSNPN, CDR2 SVGIG (reference sequence). The CDR3 covers 14 residues. Trimming stripped 2 bases from V and 4 bases from J, with 14 bases between. Here the CDR3 DNA reads TGTGCCTGGAGTTTGGCGGGGGTGAGCACTGAAGCTTTCTTT. Protein: CAWSLAGVSTEAFF.

The chain combines TRBV2 with TRBJ2-3; perhaps TRBD1 as D (6 bases). Trimming removed 3 bases from V and 0 bases from J, with 13 bases in between. The CDR3 runs 16 residues. Per the germline V gene, CDR1 is SNHLY and CDR2 is FYNNEI. CDR3 coding DNA: TGTGCCAGCAGTGAGTTAGGGGGAGATAGCACAGATACGCAGTATTTT. It encodes CASSELGGDSTDTQYF.

DNA of the CDR3: TGTGCCAGCAGCCCCCTAGGGGGACTAGGACTCAATACGCAGTATTTT. Protein product: CASSPLGGLGLNTQYF. The V gene is TRBV27, the J gene TRBJ2-3; 8 nucleotides agree with TRBD2. V shed 6 bases and J 7 bases; nucleotides not matched to a gene: 15. CDR3 size: 16 residues. Germline CDR1 MNHEY, CDR2 SMNVEV (reference sequence).

DNA of the CDR3: TGTGCCAGCAGCTTGGTCGGAGGCTATGGCTACACCTTC. Protein product: CASSLVGGYGYTF. The genes are TRBV5-4 and TRBJ1-2; D call uncertain. The V end lost 0 bases, the J end lost 4 bases, and 7 bases lay between the germline ends. The CDR3 is made up of 13 amino acids. CDR1 is SGHNT, CDR2 YYREEE, per germline (reference sequence).